The 17 T cell receptor beta chains below all came from one sample that was sequenced in a study of blood T cell repertoires in COVID-19. The method was immunoSEQ multiplex PCR; TCRdb's version includes in-frame clones alone and lacks a portion of them. The sample consists of under 75,000 clones, about 84% of them appearing once. Sequencing used peripheral blood. The receptor set was obtained from a man in his fifties or sixties with acute or convalescent COVID-19.

This rearrangement joins TRBV30 to TRBJ2-1, with D tentatively TRBD2 (5 bases). Trimming removed 4 bases from V and 9 bases from J, with 22 bases in between. This CDR3 is built from 15 residues. Germline values: CDR1 GTSNPN, CDR2 SVGIG (reference sequence). Here the CDR3 DNA reads TGTGCCTGGACCTTCCTCCGGGCCTCCGCGGGTGAGCAGTTCTTC. Amino acid sequence: CAWTFLRASAGEQFF.

The chain employs TRBV3-1 (or the pseudogene TRBV3-2) and TRBJ1-4, with 8 bases lining up with TRBD1. V lost 1 base and J lost 7; bases outside the gene matches: 8. The CDR3 covers 16 residues. CDR1 is LGHDT, CDR2 YNNKEL, per germline (reference sequence). CDR3: CASSQVQGVSREKLFF. The CDR3 bases are TGTGCCAGCAGCCAAGTACAGGGGGTGAGTCGTGAAAAACTGTTTTTT.

The chain joins TRBV30 to TRBJ2-4; D gene uncertain. The V gene's germline CDR1 is GTSNPN and CDR2 SVGIG (reference sequence). The length of the CDR3 is 15 residues. Trimming removed 2 bases from V and 0 bases from J, with 11 bases in between. This CDR3 reads CAWSPLGVAKNIQYF. The CDR3 DNA is TGTGCCTGGAGTCCCCTGGGCGTAGCCAAAAACATTCAGTACTTC.

This clone was recorded once. The V gene is TRBV19, the J gene TRBJ2-3; 10 bases line up with TRBD1. Germline assignment: CDR1 LNHDA and CDR2 SQIVND (reference sequence). V trimming: 4 bases; J trimming: 5 bases; junction bases outside the gene matches: 3. The CDR3 totals 14 residues. CDR3 nucleotide sequence: TGTGCCAGTAGTAGCGACAGGGGGCGAGATACGCAGTATTTT. Amino acids: CASSSDRGRDTQYF. The full variable domain, in which reference TRBV19 and TRBJ2-3 provide the parts outside the CDR3, is DGGITQSPKYLFRKEGQNVTLSCEQNLNHDAMYWYRQDPGQGLRLIYYSQIVNDFQKGDIAEGYSVSREKKESFPLTVTSAQKNPTAFYLCASSSDRGRDTQYFGPGTRLTVL.

V is TRBV6-5 and J is TRBJ2-7, with TRBD1 matching over 8 bases. Trimming took 6 bases from V and 13 from J; bases not matched to a gene: 5. Germline V gene sequence: CDR1 MNHEY, CDR2 SVGAGI. The CDR3 length is 10 residues. The CDR3 region has the DNA TGTGCCAGCAGACGACAGGGGAATTACTTC. Translating gives CASRRQGNYF.

The chain uses TRBV19 and TRBJ2-1; 11 nucleotides agree with TRBD2. CDR3 length: 15 residues. From germline, CDR1 is LNHDA and CDR2 SQIVND (reference sequence). The V gene end was trimmed by 5 bases and the J gene end by 2 bases; junction bases not matched to a gene: 2. Written as DNA, the CDR3 is TGTGCCAGTAGTCGGACTAGCGGGCCCTACAATGAGCAGTTCTTC. Protein: CASSRTSGPYNEQFF.

The V and J genes are TRBV7-9 and TRBJ1-6, with 9 nucleotides matching TRBD1. Losses at the gene ends were 3 bases for V and 9 bases for J; bases not matched to a gene: 12. CDR3 size: 17 residues. The germline CDR1 and CDR2 sequences are SEHNR and FQNEAQ (reference sequence). CDR3 sequence (DNA): TGTGCCAGCAGCTTTGACAGGGGGGCGGCGGGGTCTTCACCCCTCCACTTT. Translation: CASSFDRGAAGSSPLHF.

The V call is TRBV6-5, the J call TRBJ1-2; 8 nucleotides match TRBD1. Germline V CDR1 and CDR2: MNHEY, SVGAGI. The junction had 5 bases not matched to a gene; V was cut back by 6 bases and J by 8 bases. The CDR3 spans 12 residues. The CDR3 region is CASRDRAGGYTF. The DNA for the CDR3 is TGTGCCAGCAGGGACAGGGCCGGCGGCTACACCTTC.

The chain employs TRBV9 and TRBJ1-2; 9 nucleotides align to TRBD1. The CDR3 contains 13 residues. V shed 4 bases and J 5 bases; nucleotides not matched to a gene: 3. CDR1 SGDLS and CDR2 YYNGEE come from the germline V gene. CDR3 region: CASSLDRGYGYTF. In DNA form, the CDR3 reads TGTGCCAGCAGCCTTGACAGGGGGTATGGCTACACCTTC.

V is TRBV28 and J is TRBJ2-5; D is unresolved. From germline, CDR1 is MDHEN and CDR2 SYDVKM. The CDR3 runs 13 residues. The V gene lost 3 bases and the J gene lost 1 base, with 6 bases spanning the gap. Here the CDR3 reads CASSLSFQETQYF. The DNA for the CDR3 is TGTGCCAGCAGTTTGTCCTTCCAAGAGACCCAGTACTTC.

The CDR3 sequence: CASSQGQGNTGELFF. CDR3 DNA: TGTGCCAGCAGCCAGGGACAGGGGAACACCGGGGAGCTGTTTTTT. The rearrangement links TRBV16 to TRBJ2-2, with 9 bases identical to TRBD1. CDR1 is KGHSY and CDR2 is FQNENV in the germline V gene. The CDR3 runs 15 residues. Trimming took 3 bases from V and 1 from J; bases not matched to a gene: 0.

Concerning this clone itself: The same CDR3 arises from other DNA sequences in this sample as well. This chain joins TRBV18 and TRBJ1-2; no clear D gene. Trimming shortened V by 4 bases and J by 2 bases, and 11 bases separated the two germline ends. The length of the CDR3 is 14 residues. CDR1 and CDR2 (germline): KGHSH, LQKENI. CDR3 DNA: TGTGCCAGCTCACGCGGAGCCTCCAACTATGGCTACACCTTC. It specifies CASSRGASNYGYTF.

V usage is TRBV19 and J usage is TRBJ1-1; unclear D gene. Trimming cost V 1 base and J 0 bases, with 6 bases left between them. The CDR3 covers 14 residues. Germline V gives CDR1 LNHDA, CDR2 SQIVND (reference sequence). This CDR3 is CASSIVTVNTEAFF. In nucleotides, the CDR3 is TGTGCCAGTAGTATAGTTACAGTGAACACTGAAGCTTTCTTT.

The CDR3 DNA reads TGCAGTGCCTCTCGGGGTGGTGAGCAGTTCTTC. Protein sequence: CSASRGGEQFF. The chain links TRBV20-1 to TRBJ2-1, with a tentative D call TRBD2 (5 bases). Trimming stripped 6 bases from V and 9 bases from J, with 12 bases between. CDR3 length: 11 amino acids. Per the germline V gene, CDR1 is DFQATT and CDR2 is SNEGSKA (reference sequence).

V usage is TRBV12-3 or TRBV12-4 and J usage is TRBJ1-2; TRBD1 matches 8 bases. The CDR3 runs to 12 residues. The V and J ends lost 6 bases and 8 bases, in that order; junction bases with no gene match: 5. The CDR3 DNA follows: TGTGCCAGCAGACCAGGGACAGGAGGCTACACCTTC. Its translation: CASRPGTGGYTF.

The chain couples TRBV5-4 to TRBJ1-3, with D tentatively TRBD1 (5 bases). V lost 3 bases and J lost 0, with 16 bases in between. Germline V gene data show CDR1 as SGHNT and CDR2 as YYREEE (reference sequence). The CDR3 has 17 residues. The CDR3 region is CASSSGAAGGSGNTIYF. The CDR3 DNA follows: TGTGCCAGCAGCTCCGGGGCAGCGGGGGGCTCTGGAAACACCATATATTTT. The variable domain in full, with the rest retrieved from reference TRBV5-4 and TRBJ1-3, is ETGVTQSPTHLIKTRGQQVTLRCSSQSGHNTVSWYQQALGQGPQFIFQYYREEENGRGNFPPRFSGLQFPNYSSELNVNALELDDSALYLCASSSGAAGGSGNTIYFGEGSWLTVV.

V is TRBV4-1 and J is TRBJ2-5; tentative D call: TRBD2 (7 bases). CDR1 MGHRA and CDR2 YSYEKL come from the germline V gene. The CDR3 totals 17 residues. V was cut by 0 bases and J by 3 bases, with 17 bases left in between. CDR3 in DNA: TGCGCCAGCAGCCAAGAAGGGGGGGCCAGCCTCAAAGAGACCCAGTACTTC. Its translation: CASSQEGGASLKETQYF.